These T cell receptor beta chains were read from a single sample in a study of cytomegalovirus exposure and HLA in healthy donors. Clones were read by immunoSEQ multiplex PCR, and TCRdb kept only the in-frame ones, dropping some. The table records 200,000 to 250,000 clones, around 87% of them present only once. Input material: PBMCs. These receptors all stem from a woman aged 18 to 35 in good health and CMV-seropositive. Both conserved end residues are part of each CDR3. D genes are given only for firm matches. The size field is filled for only some rows; it gives once, few, many or a size class.

j_call v_call d_call clone_size cdr3_nt cdr3_aa
TRBJ1-3 TRBV25-1 . . TGTGCCAGCAGTGAACCGGGACTCGCAAACACCATATATTTT CASSEPGLANTIYF
TRBJ2-5 TRBV28 . once TGTGCCAGCAGGTGGAATAGCGGAGAGACCCAGTACTTC CASRWNSGETQYF
TRBJ1-1 TRBV27 . . TGTGCCAGCAGTTCACAGGTAAACACTGAAGCTTTCTTT CASSSQVNTEAFF
TRBJ1-5 TRBV27 TRBD1 . TGTGCCAGCACCCCAACACCGGGACAGGGCCAACAGCCCCAGCATTTT CASTPTPGQGQQPQHF
TRBJ2-7 TRBV6-5 . . TGTGCCAGCACGAGAGGTTACGAGCAGTACTTC CASTRGYEQYF
TRBJ1-2 TRBV9 TRBD1 few TGTGCCAGCAGCATCCGGGACAGGGGGACGACAGGCTACACCTTC CASSIRDRGTTGYTF
TRBJ2-2 TRBV27 . . TGTGCCAGCACCGAGGCGGGGGCCACCGGGGAGCTGTTTTTT CASTEAGATGELFF
TRBJ1-1 TRBV7-9 . . TGTGCCAGCAGCTCCCTAGGGGCGAACACTGAAGCTTTCTTT CASSSLGANTEAFF
TRBJ2-2 TRBV6-5 . . TGTGCCAGCAGTTACTCGACTTGGGGGGACGGGGAGCTGTTTTTT CASSYSTWGDGELFF
TRBJ1-1 TRBV30 . once TGTGCCTGGAGCCACAGGAGCGACACTGAAGCTTTCTTT CAWSHRSDTEAFF
TRBJ1-5 TRBV28 TRBD1 few TGTGCCAGCAGTTTATCGGGGACAGCTAATCAGCCCCAGCATTTT CASSLSGTANQPQHF
TRBJ2-3 TRBV5-1 TRBD2 . TGCGCCAGCCGGCTTTTGGCGGGAGGGCCTCGTACGCAGTATTTT CASRLLAGGPRTQYF
TRBJ2-7 TRBV27 TRBD2 . TGTGCCAGCAGTTTAGAACGGGGGGGGGCCTACGAGCAGTACTTC CASSLERGGAYEQYF
TRBJ2-7 TRBV18 TRBD2 . TGTGCCAGCTCACCGAAACTAGCGGGATACGAAGGGCAGTACTTC CASSPKLAGYEGQYF
TRBJ1-5 TRBV10-2 . few TGCGCCAGCAGAGGAGGCAATCAGCCCCAGCATTTT CASRGGNQPQHF
TRBJ2-5 TRBV28 . once TGTGCCAGCAGTCCCCTCGAGGCGGCCTTAGAAGAGACCCAGTACTTC CASSPLEAALEETQYF
TRBJ1-2 TRBV11-2 TRBD1 . TGTGCCAGCAGTTCCATTCGGGACAGGTCCAACTATGGCTACACCTTC CASSSIRDRSNYGYTF
TRBJ2-7 TRBV27 TRBD1 . TGTGCCAGCAGACAGGGGTTCGGGGCCTACGAGCAGTACTTC CASRQGFGAYEQYF
TRBJ1-3 TRBV7-2 . . TGTGCCAGCAGCGCCGAGCTAAACACCATATATTTT CASSAELNTIYF
TRBJ1-1 TRBV19 TRBD1 . TGTGCCAGTACCCCGACAGGGGAGAGGACTGAAGCTTTCTTT CASTPTGERTEAFF
TRBJ1-2 TRBV29-1 TRBD1 few TGCAGCGGGGGGGACAGCTATGGCTACACCTTC CSGGDSYGYTF
TRBJ1-2 TRBV19 TRBD1 . TGTGCCAGTAGTATTGACAGGGGCCCGTCTAACTATGGCTACACCTTC CASSIDRGPSNYGYTF
TRBJ2-7 TRBV5-4 . . TGTGCCAGCAGCCAGGAGGGTTGGGTTTCGGAGCAGTACTTC CASSQEGWVSEQYF
TRBJ2-2 TRBV30 . once TGTGCCTGGAGTATAGCGGACCTGAACACCGGGGAGCTGTTTTTT CAWSIADLNTGELFF
TRBJ2-1 TRBV11-2 . . TGTGCCAGCAGCTTAGATGGCAGGGTGGCCTACAATGAGCAGTTCTTC CASSLDGRVAYNEQFF
TRBJ2-7 TRBV6-1 TRBD2 . TGTGCCAGCAGTCCTCAAGCGGGAGGGCCGGGAGAGCAGTACTTC CASSPQAGGPGEQYF
TRBJ2-1 TRBV27 . . TGTGCAACCGGCACTAGCTCCTACAATGAGCAGTTCTTC CATGTSSYNEQFF
TRBJ2-7 TRBV6-1 . many TGTGCCAGCAGTGAAAGCCAGGAGGGCTACGAGCAGTACTTC CASSESQEGYEQYF
TRBJ2-7 TRBV28 . . TGTGCCAGCAGTTTATGGGGGGCCCTGAGCGAGCAGTACTTC CASSLWGALSEQYF
TRBJ2-5 TRBV19 TRBD1 . TGTGCCAGTAGAGGGACAGCACAAGAGACCCAGTACTTC CASRGTAQETQYF
TRBJ2-5 TRBV6-1 . . TGTGCCAGCAGTGAACATTTCCGACAGAGCCCGTACCAAGAGACCCAGTACTTC CASSEHFRQSPYQETQYF
TRBJ2-3 TRBV4-1 TRBD2 . TGCGCCAGCAGGAACTTGGGGGGGACTAGCGGCACAGATACGCAGTATTTT CASRNLGGTSGTDTQYF
TRBJ2-3 TRBV27 TRBD2 . TGTGCCAGCAGTTTGGTCAGGTCGGGGGGAGATACGCAGTATTTT CASSLVRSGGDTQYF
TRBJ2-5 TRBV5-1 . . TGCGCCAGCAGCTCGGACTCCAAAGGGGAGACCCAGTACTTC CASSSDSKGETQYF
TRBJ2-5 TRBV9 TRBD2 . TGTGCCAGCAGCGCGCCCGGGACTAGCGGGAGGGCCACGGAGACCCAGTACTTC CASSAPGTSGRATETQYF
TRBJ1-3 TRBV15 . . TGTGCCACCAGCAGAGATCCAACAAGGGGTACCAATCCTGGAAACACCATATATTTT CATSRDPTRGTNPGNTIYF
TRBJ1-5 TRBV27 TRBD1 . TGTGCCAGCAGTTTCCGGACAGGGGGAGAGCCCCAGCATTTT CASSFRTGGEPQHF
TRBJ2-2 TRBV28 . . TGTGCCAGCAACGGCCATGTTAGGAGTTTCGGGGAGCTGTTTTTT CASNGHVRSFGELFF
TRBJ2-7 TRBV19 TRBD1 . TGTGCCAGTAGCCCGGACAGGGGGCGAATCGAGCAGTACTTC CASSPDRGRIEQYF
TRBJ2-2 TRBV23-1 TRBD1 . TGCGCCAGCAGTCTTGACAGGGAACCCGGGGAGCTGTTTTTT CASSLDREPGELFF
TRBJ2-5 TRBV6-1 TRBD1 . TGTGCCAGCAGGGCCGGGACAGTCCAAGAGACCCAGTACTTC CASRAGTVQETQYF
TRBJ1-1 TRBV21-1 . . TGTGCCAGCAGCCGGACAGGGCTGAACACTGAAGCTTTCTTT CASSRTGLNTEAFF
TRBJ2-1 TRBV15 TRBD2 . TGTGCCACCAGCGGTAGACTAGCGGGGGGCCGGGGATCCTACAATGAGCAGTTCTTC CATSGRLAGGRGSYNEQFF
TRBJ1-2 TRBV25-1 . few TGTGCCAGCACCGACCAATTGAAGGAGGACTATGGCTACACCTTC CASTDQLKEDYGYTF
TRBJ1-1 TRBV5-1 TRBD1 . TGCGCCAGCAGCTTGGAAAAGACAGGGATGAACACTGAAGCTTTCTTT CASSLEKTGMNTEAFF
TRBJ1-4 TRBV19 TRBD1 few TGTGCCAGTAGTTTCCGGGACAGGGATGAAAAACTGTTTTTT CASSFRDRDEKLFF
TRBJ1-5 TRBV4-1 . . TGCGCCAGCAGCCAAGGTAGGAGTAGCAATCAGCCCCAGCATTTT CASSQGRSSNQPQHF
TRBJ2-5 TRBV5-4 . once TGTGCCAGCAGCCCAGGACTACAGCCGAGAAAAGAGACCCAGTACTTC CASSPGLQPRKETQYF
TRBJ2-7 TRBV5-1 . . TGCGCCAGCAGCTGGGCCGGGATCTACGAGCAGTACTTC CASSWAGIYEQYF
TRBJ2-3 TRBV6-5 TRBD2 . TGTGCCAGCATCCAAGAAGCGGGGAGCACAGATACGCAGTATTTT CASIQEAGSTDTQYF
TRBJ2-7 TRBV5-1 . . TGCGCCAGCAGCTTGGCCGAGGCAGCCCAAAACCTCTTGCCGCAGTACTTC CASSLAEAAQNLLPQYF
TRBJ1-1 TRBV25-1 . . TGTGCCAGCAGTGATCTAGGGAGGGAGAACACTGAAGCTTTCTTT CASSDLGRENTEAFF
TRBJ1-3 TRBV5-1 . . TGCGCCAGCAGCTTAGGGAGTGGCTCTGGAAACACCATATATTTT CASSLGSGSGNTIYF
TRBJ2-2 TRBV15 TRBD2 . TGTGCCACCAGCAGAGACCGACTAGCAACTACGTACACCGGGGAGCTGTTTTTT CATSRDRLATTYTGELFF
TRBJ2-3 TRBV4-1 . . TGCGCCAGCAGCCAAGAAGGGTGGGAGGGGGGCGAAGATACGCAGTATTTT CASSQEGWEGGEDTQYF
TRBJ2-3 TRBV4-1 . . TGCGCCAGCAGCCAAGCAGAGACTAGGCAGGCCACAGATACGCAGTATTTT CASSQAETRQATDTQYF
TRBJ2-3 TRBV4-2 TRBD2 many TGTGCCAGCAGCCAAGGAATGATGGGAGGGCCAGATACGCAGTATTTT CASSQGMMGGPDTQYF
TRBJ2-7 TRBV18 . . TGTGCCAGCTCACCACGGACCGGGCAACTTGGACGTCAGGGATACGAGCAGTACTTC CASSPRTGQLGRQGYEQYF